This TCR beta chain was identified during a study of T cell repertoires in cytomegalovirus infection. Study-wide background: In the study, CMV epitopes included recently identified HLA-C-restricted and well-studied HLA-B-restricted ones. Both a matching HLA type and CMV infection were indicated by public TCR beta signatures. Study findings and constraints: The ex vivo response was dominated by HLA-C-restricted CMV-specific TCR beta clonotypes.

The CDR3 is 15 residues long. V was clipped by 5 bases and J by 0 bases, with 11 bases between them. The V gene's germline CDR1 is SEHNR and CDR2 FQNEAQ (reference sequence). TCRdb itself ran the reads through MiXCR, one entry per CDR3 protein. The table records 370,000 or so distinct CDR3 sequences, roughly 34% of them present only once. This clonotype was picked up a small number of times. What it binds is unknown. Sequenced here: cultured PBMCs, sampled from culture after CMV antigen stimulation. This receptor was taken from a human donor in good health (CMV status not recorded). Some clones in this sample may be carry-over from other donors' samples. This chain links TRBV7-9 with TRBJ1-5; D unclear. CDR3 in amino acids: CASSPGVNSNQPQHF. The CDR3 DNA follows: TGTGCCAGCAGCCCGGGAGTAAATAGCAATCAGCCCCAGCATTTT.